This T cell receptor beta chain comes out of a study of Graves' ophthalmopathy and Graves' hyperthyroidism. Across the study: Upon initial diagnosis and before any treatment, peripheral blood was collected.

RNA transcripts yielded amplified TCR beta CDR3 regions. First-round RT-PCR relied on HTBI primers, and a second-round multiplex PCR came next. TCRdb used MiXCR to reprocess the multiplex PCR reads, holding one entry per CDR3 protein. The sample holds more than 550,000 distinct CDR3 sequences, about 38% seen once. Moderate-to-severe activity, CAS ≥3, NOSPECS ≥4 and a duration under 3 months were seen in donors with ophthalmopathy. Whole-study findings and limits: The model forecast ophthalmopathy progression, reaching roughly 70% sensitivity and 72% to 75% specificity. Detected in blood as well were most expanded thyroid clonotypes with frequency above 0.001.

With regard to this clonotype: Its specificity is not known. This may come from a read error, since a much larger clone is one base off.

The receptor was derived from an adult man with Graves' ophthalmopathy. The sequencing input was peripheral blood.

The CDR3 nucleotides are TGTGCCAGCAGCCAACCCCCAAACTATTGCTACACCTTC. It encodes CASSQPPNYCYTF. This chain links TRBV14 with TRBJ1-2, with no clear D. The CDR3 loop spans 13 amino acids. Germline V CDR1 and CDR2: SGHDN, FVKESK.